This T cell receptor (beta chain) comes out of a study of blood T cell repertoires in COVID-19. Across the whole study: Spain, Italy and the United States supplied samples that represented acute and convalescent COVID-19.

This clone was picked up one time. Germline V CDR1 and CDR2: MGHRA, YSYEKL. The CDR3 contains 14 residues. Trimming cost V 0 bases and J 8 bases, with 11 bases left between them. Data came from immunoSEQ multiplex PCR; TCRdb stores just in-frame clones and leaves some out. This table holds 140,000 to 150,000 clones, around 85% found once. The chain is built from TRBV4-1 and TRBJ2-1; possibly TRBD2 for D (5 bases). The source of this sequence is a woman in her fifties or sixties with COVID-19, enrolled during active disease. Specimen: peripheral blood. The CDR3 bases are TGCGCCAGCAGCCAAGATGCTAGCTGGGATGAGCAGTTCTTC. Translating gives CASSQDASWDEQFF.